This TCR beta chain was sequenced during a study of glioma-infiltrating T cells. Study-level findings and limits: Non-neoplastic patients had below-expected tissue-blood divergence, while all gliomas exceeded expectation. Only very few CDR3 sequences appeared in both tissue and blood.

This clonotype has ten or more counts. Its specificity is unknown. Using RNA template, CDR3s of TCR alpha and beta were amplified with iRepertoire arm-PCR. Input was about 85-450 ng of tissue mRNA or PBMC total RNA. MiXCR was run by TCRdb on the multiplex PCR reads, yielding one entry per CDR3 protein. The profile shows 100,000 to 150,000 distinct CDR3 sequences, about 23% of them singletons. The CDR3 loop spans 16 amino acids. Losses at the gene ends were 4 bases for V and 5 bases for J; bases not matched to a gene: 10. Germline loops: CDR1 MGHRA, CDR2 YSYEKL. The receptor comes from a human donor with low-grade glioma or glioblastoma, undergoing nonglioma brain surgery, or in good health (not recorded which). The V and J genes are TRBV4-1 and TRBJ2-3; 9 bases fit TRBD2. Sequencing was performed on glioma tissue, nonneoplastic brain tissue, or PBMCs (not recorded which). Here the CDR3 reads CASSLDATSGIDTQYF. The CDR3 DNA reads TGCGCCAGCAGCCTAGACGCGACTAGCGGTATAGATACGCAGTATTTT.